This T cell receptor (beta chain) was observed in a study of CD8 T cells in Susac syndrome. Reverse transcription of roughly 0.45 to 1 ug RNA used random hexamers. MiXCR, run by TCRdb on the immunoSEQ multiplex PCR reads, gives a single entry per CDR3 protein. Among 150,000 to 200,000 distinct CDR3 sequences listed, roughly 93% were seen once. The CDR3 runs to 11 residues. CDR1 is SNHLY, CDR2 FYNNEI, per germline. The V and J ends lost 0 bases and 8 bases respectively, with 4 bases between them. This clonotype was detected a few times. The clonotype comes from a human donor in good health. The material sequenced was CD4+ T cells from PBMCs. J is TRBJ1-1 and V is TRBV2; no definite D call. The DNA for the CDR3 is TGTGCCAGCAGTGAAGCTGGGGAAGCTTTCTTT. This translates into CASSEAGEAFF.